Listed here are 19 T cell receptor beta chains from one sample, sequenced in a study of radiotherapy plus CTLA-4 blockade in lung cancer (dated by TCRdb to between 2017 and 2018). The library was obtained by the immunoSEQ multiplex PCR assay. In its TCRdb copy, this immuneACCESS table keeps in-frame sequences only and misses some clones. Where compared with another copy, unresolved V genes explain less than half of these, and the others have no known cause. This sample comprises about 51,000 clones, roughly 77% of them detected only once. The ten largest clones represent about 2.2% of the sample. This material consisted of peripheral blood, taken from a patient treated with radiotherapy plus ipilimumab. The receptors stem from a human donor with non-small cell lung cancer whose response to radiotherapy plus ipilimumab could not be evaluated.

This chain connects TRBV6-5 to TRBJ2-5; tentative D call: TRBD1 (6 bases). The end of the DNA aligns better with TRBJ2-7, so the J call may be wrong. This CDR3 comprises 16 residues. The V gene's germline CDR1 is MNHEY and CDR2 SVGAGI. The CDR3 nucleotides are TGTGCCAGCAGTTACGGTCTGGGGGCTGGGTCCTACGAGCAGTACTTC. Encoded protein: CASSYGLGAGSYEQYF.

The chain joins TRBV5-6 to TRBJ1-1, with 11 nucleotides matching TRBD1. Germline CDR1 reads SGHDT; CDR2 reads YYEEEE. CDR3 size: 15 residues. V shed 3 bases and J 3 bases; nucleotides not matched to a gene: 4. The CDR3 here is CASSSPGQGDTEAFF. For the CDR3, the DNA is TGTGCCAGCAGCTCACCGGGACAGGGGGACACTGAAGCTTTCTTT.

The chain recombines TRBV27 with TRBJ2-2, with 16 bases matching TRBD2. Germline CDR1 MNHEY, CDR2 SMNVEV (reference sequence). Trimming removed 0 bases from V and 6 bases from J; junction bases left unmatched: 1. The CDR3 consists of 17 residues. The CDR3 DNA sequence: TGTGCCAGCAGTTTATCCGGGACTAGCGGGAGGGCCGGGGAGCTGTTTTTT. This sequence encodes CASSLSGTSGRAGELFF.

The chain combines TRBV18 with TRBJ1-1, with D perhaps TRBD1 (6 bases). The CDR3 loop spans 15 amino acids. The germline V gene has CDR1 KGHSH and CDR2 LQKENI. V shed 6 bases and J shed 3 bases, with 17 bases lying between them. CDR3 sequence: CASSLGTSPDTEAFF. In DNA, the CDR3 is TGTGCCAGCTCCTTAGGGACAAGCCCCGACACTGAAGCTTTCTTT.

V is TRBV27 and J is TRBJ2-1; 12 bases match TRBD2. This CDR3 contains 16 residues. Unmatched junction bases numbered 5, after V lost 6 bases and J lost 2 bases. Germline CDR1 and CDR2: MNHEY and SMNVEV (reference sequence). The CDR3 here is CASSRWTSGTYNEQFF. DNA of the CDR3: TGTGCCAGCAGCCGCTGGACTAGCGGGACCTACAATGAGCAGTTCTTC.

The chain links TRBV15 to TRBJ2-7, with D possibly being TRBD2 (5 bases). CDR3 length: 14 residues. Germline loops: CDR1 LNHNV, CDR2 YYDKDF (reference sequence). The V end lost 5 bases, the J end lost 5 bases, and 16 bases lay between the germline ends. CDR3 residues: CATSPRLLVDEQYF. CDR3 DNA: TGTGCCACCAGCCCAAGACTACTCGTGGACGAGCAGTACTTC.

The chain joins TRBV4-2 to TRBJ2-3; 16 nucleotides match TRBD2. The CDR3 covers 18 residues. Per germline, CDR1 LGHNA and CDR2 YNFKEQ. V dropped 6 bases and J dropped 1; count of bases not matched to a gene: 7. The CDR3 here is CASSLTGTSGRGTDTQYF. The DNA for the CDR3 is TGTGCCAGCAGTCTAACCGGGACTAGCGGGAGGGGCACAGATACGCAGTATTTT.

CDR3 sequence: CASGLFPYEQYF. The CDR3 region has the DNA TGTGCCAGCGGACTTTTTCCCTACGAGCAGTACTTC. The V and J genes are TRBV27 and TRBJ2-7; weak D call: TRBD2 (5 bases). Deletions cut 8 bases from V and 2 bases from J, with 10 bases between. This CDR3 has 12 residues. Germline V CDR1 and CDR2: MNHEY, SMNVEV (reference sequence).

The J gene is TRBJ2-7, the V gene TRBV5-4, with a weak D call TRBD2 (7 bases). Trimming stripped 4 bases from V and 6 bases from J, with 20 bases between. The CDR3 consists of 15 residues. From germline, CDR1 is SGHNT and CDR2 YYREEE (reference sequence). CDR3 coding DNA: TGTGCCAGCAGCCGGGGGGCCTCCCGGGAGGTCGAGCAGTACTTC. Protein sequence: CASSRGASREVEQYF.

The rearrangement joins TRBV9 to TRBJ2-7; possible D gene TRBD2, 5 bases. This CDR3 is 12 amino acids long. V lost 4 bases and J 7 bases, leaving 12 bases between the germline ends. CDR1 and CDR2 from the germline V gene are SGDLS and YYNGEE. The CDR3 DNA reads TGTGCCAGCAGCCCAGGACTGAGGGAGCAGTACTTC. Amino acids: CASSPGLREQYF.

This clone was observed a single time. The chain uses TRBV5-1 and TRBJ2-3; 7 bases are shared with TRBD2. Germline V CDR1 and CDR2: SGHRS, YFSETQ. This CDR3 region has 14 residues. V shed 1 base and J 2 bases; nucleotides not matched to a gene: 1. CDR3 amino acids: CASSLSGTTDTQYF. CDR3 sequence (DNA): TGCGCCAGCAGCTTGAGCGGGACCACAGATACGCAGTATTTT.

The V and J genes are TRBV4-2 and TRBJ2-5, with D possibly being TRBD2 (5 bases). Looked up from germline, CDR1 is LGHNA and CDR2 is YNFKEQ. This CDR3 has 15 residues. V dropped 0 bases and J dropped 4 bases, with 12 bases sitting between them. CDR3 bases: TGTGCCAGCAGCCAAGAGGTCGGAGGAGTAGAGACCCAGTACTTC. Translating gives CASSQEVGGVETQYF.

V and J are TRBV9 and TRBJ2-7, with TRBD2 matching over 9 bases. The CDR3 spans 15 residues. From germline, CDR1 is SGDLS and CDR2 YYNGEE. V trimming: 4 bases; J trimming: 1 base; junction bases outside the gene matches: 6. The CDR3 sequence: CASSYGTSKSYEQYF. CDR3 coding DNA: TGTGCCAGCAGCTATGGGACTAGCAAATCCTACGAGCAGTACTTC.

The chain uses TRBV11-2 and TRBJ1-1, with 9 bases that match TRBD1. V was pared by 3 bases and J by 11 bases, with 7 bases of the junction left unmatched. Germline V gene lookup returns CDR1 SGHAT and CDR2 FQNNGV. This CDR3 is built from 13 residues. The CDR3 sequence: CASSFAGQGLAFF. The DNA of the CDR3 is TGTGCCAGCAGCTTCGCGGGACAGGGCCTCGCTTTCTTT. The full variable domain, with the rest looked up from reference TRBV11-2 and TRBJ1-1, is EAGVAQSPRYKIIEKRQSVAFWCNPISGHATLYWYQQILGQGPKLLIQFQNNGVVDDSQLPKDRFSAERLKGVDSTLKIQPAKLEDSAVYLCASSFAGQGLAFFGQGTRLTVV.

In this sample, this clone turned up a few times. J is TRBJ2-1 and V is TRBV4-2, with 10 bases matching TRBD2. Germline assignment: CDR1 LGHNA and CDR2 YNFKEQ. The length of the CDR3 is 17 residues. Trimming at V came to 4 bases and at J to 2 bases, leaving 8 bases not matched to a gene. The CDR3 region has the DNA TGTGCCAGCAGCCCGGGCACTAGCGGGAAGACCTACAATGAGCAGTTCTTC. Its protein is CASSPGTSGKTYNEQFF.

This clone was recorded once. The gene calls are TRBV7-2 and TRBJ1-5; the match to TRBD1 covers 9 bases. The CDR3 is 15 residues long. CDR1 is SGHTA and CDR2 is FQGNSA in the germline V gene. The V segment lost 5 bases and the J segment 6 bases; nucleotides outside the gene matches: 8. CDR3 sequence reads: CASSENTGGIQPQHF. The DNA for the CDR3 is TGTGCCAGCAGCGAGAATACAGGGGGCATTCAGCCCCAGCATTTT.

The rearrangement links TRBV5-1 to TRBJ2-1; 10 nucleotides line up with TRBD1. The junction had 7 bases not matched to a gene; V was cut back by 6 bases and J by 4 bases. The CDR3 loop spans 15 amino acids. Germline values: CDR1 SGHRS, CDR2 YFSETQ. CDR3 in DNA: TGCGCCAGCACTCAGACAGGGGGCATTTACAATGAGCAGTTCTTC. It encodes CASTQTGGIYNEQFF.

The rearrangement links TRBV7-2 to TRBJ2-7, with 8 bases fitting TRBD2. The germline V gene has CDR1 SGHTA and CDR2 FQGNSA. The V and J ends lost 1 base and 8 bases, in that order; junction bases with no gene match: 7. The CDR3 spans 14 residues. CDR3 amino acids: CASSLGVTSDKQYF. The CDR3 bases are TGTGCCAGCAGCTTAGGGGTGACTAGCGACAAGCAGTACTTC.

The J gene is TRBJ2-7, the V gene TRBV25-1; 8 nucleotides line up with TRBD2. J gave up 5 bases and V 7 bases, and 13 bases lay outside the gene matches. This CDR3 contains 15 residues. The V gene's germline CDR1 is MGHDK and CDR2 SYGVNS. CDR3 residues: CASIRAGAGRNEQYF. The CDR3 DNA sequence: TGTGCCAGCATCCGAGCGGGAGCGGGCCGGAACGAGCAGTACTTC.